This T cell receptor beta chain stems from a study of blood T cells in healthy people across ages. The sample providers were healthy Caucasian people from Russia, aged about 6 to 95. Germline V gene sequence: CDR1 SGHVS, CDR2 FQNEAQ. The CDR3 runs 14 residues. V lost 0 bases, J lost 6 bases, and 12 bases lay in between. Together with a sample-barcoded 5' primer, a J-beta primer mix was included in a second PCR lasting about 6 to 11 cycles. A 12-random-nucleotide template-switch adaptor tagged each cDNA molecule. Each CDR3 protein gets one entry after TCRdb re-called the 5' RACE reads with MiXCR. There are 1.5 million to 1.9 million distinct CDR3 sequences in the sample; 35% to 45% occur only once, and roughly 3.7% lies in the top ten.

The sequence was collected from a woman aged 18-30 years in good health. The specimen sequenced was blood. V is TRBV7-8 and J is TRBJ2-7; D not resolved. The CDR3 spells CASSLAPMWGEQYF. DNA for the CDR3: TGTGCCAGCAGCTTAGCCCCCATGTGGGGCGAGCAGTACTTC.